This entry concerns a single T cell receptor beta chain. The assay was immunoSEQ multiplex PCR, and TCRdb's table has in-frame clones only and misses some. This sample carries around 66,000 clones, around nine tenths of them seen once, and the ten largest clones take 3% to 4%. The sample belongs to a study of T cell changes during pregnancy in multiple sclerosis. Germline CDR1 reads LNHDA; CDR2 reads SQIVND (reference sequence). The CDR3 contains 15 residues. V was clipped by 6 bases and J by 1 base, with 15 bases between them. The clonotype was recovered from a female donor in good health, enrolled as a control in a pregnancy study. Sequenced material: peripheral blood, taken in the first trimester of pregnancy. The genes are TRBV19 and TRBJ1-1; D perhaps matches TRBD1 (5 bases). CDR3 DNA: TGTGCCAGTAGGAAACTAGGGACTTCGAACACTGAAGCTTTCTTT. This codes for CASRKLGTSNTEAFF.